This T cell receptor beta chain was identified during a study of T cell responses to AZD1222 COVID-19 vaccine. Overall study: Pooling of second doses given at about 4 or about 12 weeks was done. The study's findings and limits: The donors showed a predominance of white British ancestry and of females, with possible underestimation of clonal diversity. Baseline seropositivity characterized only a handful of AZD1222 recipients. A reported finding is that nearly half of spike-specific TCRs target unmutated variant regions.

Germline V CDR1 and CDR2: SGHRS, YFSETQ. Trimming removed 4 bases from V and 2 bases from J, with 31 bases in between. The CDR3 has 21 residues. Only in-frame clones appear in the TCRdb table, and some are missing; sequencing was by immunoSEQ multiplex PCR. The sample lists about 150,000 clones, over 75% occurring once. As for this clone: Its antigen is currently unknown.

The V call is TRBV5-1, the J call TRBJ2-1, with D perhaps matching TRBD1 or TRBD2 (5 bases each). Sequencing used peripheral blood, obtained on day 0 of AZD1222 vaccination. The source is an adult in good health. The DNA of the CDR3 is TGCGCCAGCAGCCCTCCGCCGAAGGACCCTCTTCGGGGCGGAACCTACAATGAGCAGTTCTTC. It translates to CASSPPPKDPLRGGTYNEQFF. The whole variable domain, filled in from reference TRBV5-1 and TRBJ2-1, reads KAGVTQTPRYLIKTRGQQVTLSCSPISGHRSVSWYQQTPGQGLQFLFEYFSETQRNKGNFPGRFSGRQFSNSRSEMNVSTLELGDSALYLCASSPPPKDPLRGGTYNEQFFGPGTRLTVL.